This T cell receptor beta chain was recorded in a study of CD8 T cells in Susac syndrome. An amount of RNA that ranged from 0.5 to 1 ug was reverse transcribed with random hexamers. Multiplex immunoSEQ PCR targeted 54 Vbeta and 13 Jbeta TCR beta segments. TCRdb recomputed calls from the immunoSEQ multiplex PCR reads with MiXCR, one row per CDR3 protein. This table holds about 70,000 distinct CDR3 sequences, nearly 96% found once. TEMRA cells were FACS-enriched, unlike CD8+ and CD4+ T cells, which were negatively isolated. Sample: CD4+ T cells from PBMCs. The clonotype was recovered from a human donor with multiple sclerosis.

The CDR3 reads CASREDASEKLFF. In DNA form, the CDR3 reads TGTGCCAGCAGGGAGGACGCTAGCGAAAAACTGTTTTTT. The rearrangement joins TRBV7-9 to TRBJ1-4; D is undetermined. The CDR3 runs to 13 residues. Between the trimmed V and J ends, which lost 6 bases and 8 bases, there was a span of 13 bases. Germline V gives CDR1 SEHNR, CDR2 FQNEAQ (reference sequence).